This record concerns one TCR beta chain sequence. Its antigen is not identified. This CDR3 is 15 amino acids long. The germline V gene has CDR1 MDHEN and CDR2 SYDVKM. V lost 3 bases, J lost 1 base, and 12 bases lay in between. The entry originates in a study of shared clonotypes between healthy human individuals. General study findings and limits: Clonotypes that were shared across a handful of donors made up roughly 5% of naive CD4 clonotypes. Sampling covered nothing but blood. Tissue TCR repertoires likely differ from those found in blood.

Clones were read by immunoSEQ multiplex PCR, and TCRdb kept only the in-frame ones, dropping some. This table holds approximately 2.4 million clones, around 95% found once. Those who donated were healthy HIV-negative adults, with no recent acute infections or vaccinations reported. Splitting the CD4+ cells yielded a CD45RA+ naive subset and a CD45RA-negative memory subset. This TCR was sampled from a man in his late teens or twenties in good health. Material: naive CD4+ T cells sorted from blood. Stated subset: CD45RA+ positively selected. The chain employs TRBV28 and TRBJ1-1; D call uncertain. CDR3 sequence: CASSFVSVRNTEAFF. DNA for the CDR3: TGTGCCAGCAGTTTTGTTTCAGTAAGGAACACTGAAGCTTTCTTT.